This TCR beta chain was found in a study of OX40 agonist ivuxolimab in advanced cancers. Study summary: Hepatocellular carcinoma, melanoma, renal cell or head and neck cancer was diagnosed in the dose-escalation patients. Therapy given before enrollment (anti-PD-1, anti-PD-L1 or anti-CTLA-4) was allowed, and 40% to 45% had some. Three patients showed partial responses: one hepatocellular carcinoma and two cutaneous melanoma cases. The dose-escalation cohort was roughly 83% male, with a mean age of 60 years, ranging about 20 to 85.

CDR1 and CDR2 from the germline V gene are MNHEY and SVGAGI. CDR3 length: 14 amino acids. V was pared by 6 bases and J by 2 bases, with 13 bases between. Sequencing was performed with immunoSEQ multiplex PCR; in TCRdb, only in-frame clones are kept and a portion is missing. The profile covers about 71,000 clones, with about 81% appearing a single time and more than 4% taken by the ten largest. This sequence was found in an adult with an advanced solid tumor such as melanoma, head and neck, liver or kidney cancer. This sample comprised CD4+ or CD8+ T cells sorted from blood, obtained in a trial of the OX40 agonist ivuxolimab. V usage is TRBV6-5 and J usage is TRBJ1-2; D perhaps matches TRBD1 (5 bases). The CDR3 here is CASRDRGGNYGYTF. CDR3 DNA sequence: TGTGCCAGCAGGGATAGGGGAGGCAACTATGGCTACACCTTC.